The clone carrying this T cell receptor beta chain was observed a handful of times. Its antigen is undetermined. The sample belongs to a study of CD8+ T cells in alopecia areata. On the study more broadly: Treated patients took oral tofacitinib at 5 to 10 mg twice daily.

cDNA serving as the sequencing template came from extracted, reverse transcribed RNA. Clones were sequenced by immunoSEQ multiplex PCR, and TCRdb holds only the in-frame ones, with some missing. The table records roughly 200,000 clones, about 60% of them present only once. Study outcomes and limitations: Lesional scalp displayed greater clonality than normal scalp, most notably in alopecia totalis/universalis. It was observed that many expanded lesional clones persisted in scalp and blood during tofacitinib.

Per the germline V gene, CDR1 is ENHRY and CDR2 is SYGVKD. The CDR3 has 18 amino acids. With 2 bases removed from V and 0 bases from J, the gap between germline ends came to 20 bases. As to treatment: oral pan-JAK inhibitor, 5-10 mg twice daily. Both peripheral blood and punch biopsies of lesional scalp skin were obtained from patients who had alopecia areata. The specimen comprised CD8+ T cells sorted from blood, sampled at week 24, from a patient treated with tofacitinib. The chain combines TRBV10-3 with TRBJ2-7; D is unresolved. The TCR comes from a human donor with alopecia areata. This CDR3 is CAISELRMYMSSSYEQYF. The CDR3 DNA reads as TGTGCCATCAGTGAGCTGCGGATGTATATGTCGAGCTCCTACGAGCAGTACTTC.